This T cell receptor (beta chain) was identified during a study of monozygotic twins with inflammatory bowel disease (dated by TCRdb to about 2019). Broadly, across the study: The complete study included roughly 30 monozygotic twin pairs: 19 IBD-discordant Danish pairs and nine German pairs, of which four were IBD-concordant and five were IBD-discordant. Within discordant pairs, disease-associated traits were sought mainly by comparing IBD patients with their genetically identical healthy co-twins. Each individual had, on average, about 151 000 unique TCRalpha sequences and 181 000 unique TCRbeta sequences available for analysis.

In regard to this clonotype: Its antigen remains undetermined.

A roughly 2.5 ml peripheral blood sample was drawn into PAXgene tubes per donor and stored at -80°C. Total RNA was isolated from whole blood with the PAXgene blood miRNA kit on an automated QIAcube, without T cell sorting. Peripheral blood from monozygotic twin pairs concordant or discordant for inflammatory bowel disease was subjected to deep TCRalpha and TCRbeta repertoire profiling with unique molecular barcoding. Smoking habits were recorded for all twin pairs, and each individual was classified as a current, former or never smoker. Beyond this particular receptor, the publication reports: The analysis was unable to tell different T cell subtypes apart. Compared with healthy twins, IBD patients shared fewer clonotypes with other individuals, and the difference was most pronounced in patients with signs of disease activity. IBD patients had lower TCRbeta repertoire diversity, measured by the inverse Simpson index, than their healthy co-twins. No single strong signal or clonotype linked to IBD turned up in the results, so the idea that one exists was not supported. Repertoire similarity did not differ between concordant and discordant twins, which could be due to limited statistical power. Background noise and inter-individual variability may have been introduced into the repertoires by the differing immunosuppressive treatments among patients.

Receptor amplification or capture employed 5' RACE. The input for every TCR library was 3,500 to 4,500 ng of total RNA. For each sample, cDNA synthesis was carried out in eight separate reactions using SMARTScribe reverse transcriptase. Unique molecular identifiers containing a 6-nucleotide sample barcode were introduced through template switching during cDNA synthesis. Two nested PCRs of approximately 16 and 10 cycles amplified the TCRalpha and TCRbeta cDNA, and bead purification followed each PCR. Before amplification, the cDNA was both treated with uracil DNA-glycosylase and purified with the QIAquick PCR purification kit. In the second PCR, Illumina TruSeq-compatible adapters and sample-specific barcodes were added. TapeStation and Qubit were used to check library quality and concentration, and around 5.3 ng of each library was pooled. Pooled libraries were sequenced on an Illumina HiSeq2500 single-index Rapid Run with 2 x 100 bp reads and custom sequencing primers. The paper's data handling went like this. MiGEC version 1.2.6 was used for UMI-based consensus assembly to correct PCR and sequencing errors. MiXCR version 2.1.1 was used for V(D)J alignment, clonotype assembly and CDR3 extraction. To normalise gene usage, clonotype sharing and MAIT/NKT TCR abundance, the analysis used the top 1000, 10 000 and 20 000 clonotypes per sample. Diversity was computed as the inverse Simpson index with the vegan R package after downsampling to 27 000 UMIs. Paired Mann-Whitney U tests on discordant twin pairs were used, with Benjamini-Hochberg multiple-testing correction. One entry per CDR3 protein sequence results from the TCRdb reprocessing of the reads, with DNA left out. In this record, the V and J calls reflect TCRdb's handling and not the investigators' own analysis. This sample's table contains hundreds of thousands of distinct CDR3 sequences. The top ten clones comprise 2% to 3% of the sample.

From the cysteine through the phenylalanine, the CDR3 covers 16 amino acids. The entry carries no DNA sequence. The germline V gene provides CDR1 SNHLY and CDR2 FYNNEI. This chain is built from TRBV2 and TRBJ2-1; there is no DNA to check the TCRdb D call of TRBD2. The sample was blood. The receptor was derived from a human donor with ulcerative colitis or Crohn's disease, or a healthy co-twin of an affected twin (not recorded which). The CDR3 protein sequence reads: CASSDGLADFYNEQFF. Beyond the CDR3, the reference TRBV2 and TRBJ2-1 genes provide the residues; the full variable domain reads: EPEVTQTPSHQVTQMGQEVILRCVPISNHLYFYWYRQILGQKVEFLVSFYNNEISEKSEIFDDQFSVERPDGSNFTLKIRSTKLEDSAMYFCASSDGLADFYNEQFFGPGTRLTVL.